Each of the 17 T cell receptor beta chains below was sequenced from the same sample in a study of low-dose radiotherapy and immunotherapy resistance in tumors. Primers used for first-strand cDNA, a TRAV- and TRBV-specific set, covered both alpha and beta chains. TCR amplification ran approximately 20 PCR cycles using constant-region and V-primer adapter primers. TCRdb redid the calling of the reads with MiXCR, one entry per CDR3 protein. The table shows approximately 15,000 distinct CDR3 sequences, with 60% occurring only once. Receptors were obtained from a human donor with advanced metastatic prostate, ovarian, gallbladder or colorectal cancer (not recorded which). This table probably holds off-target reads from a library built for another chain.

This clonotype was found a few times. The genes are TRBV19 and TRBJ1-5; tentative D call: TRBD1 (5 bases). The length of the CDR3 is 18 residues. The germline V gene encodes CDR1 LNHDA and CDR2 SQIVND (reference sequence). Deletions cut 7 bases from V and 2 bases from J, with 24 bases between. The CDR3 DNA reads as TGTGCCAGTACCACGGGCGGGGCAGCGGCGCTCGGCAATCAGCCCCAGCATTTT. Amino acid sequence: CASTTGGAAALGNQPQHF.

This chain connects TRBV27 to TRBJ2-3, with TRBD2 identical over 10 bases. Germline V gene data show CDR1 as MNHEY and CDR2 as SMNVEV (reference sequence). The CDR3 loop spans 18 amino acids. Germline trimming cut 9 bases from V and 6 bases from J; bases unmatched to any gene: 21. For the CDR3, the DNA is TGTGCCAGTACTACACGCGATGAAAGAAGCGGGGGGGGGGATACGCAGTATTTT. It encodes CASTTRDERSGGGDTQYF.

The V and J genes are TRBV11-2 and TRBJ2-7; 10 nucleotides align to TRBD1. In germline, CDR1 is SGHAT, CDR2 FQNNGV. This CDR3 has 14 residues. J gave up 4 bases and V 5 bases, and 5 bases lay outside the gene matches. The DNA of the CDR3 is TGTGCCAGCAGCCAGCCGGGACAGGGGTACGAGCAGTACTTC. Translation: CASSQPGQGYEQYF.

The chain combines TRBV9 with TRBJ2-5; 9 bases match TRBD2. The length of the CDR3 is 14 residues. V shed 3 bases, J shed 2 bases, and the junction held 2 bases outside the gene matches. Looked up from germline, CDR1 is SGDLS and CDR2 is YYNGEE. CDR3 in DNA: TGTGCCAGCAGCGCGACTAGCGGACAAGAGACCCAGTACTTC. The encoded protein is CASSATSGQETQYF.

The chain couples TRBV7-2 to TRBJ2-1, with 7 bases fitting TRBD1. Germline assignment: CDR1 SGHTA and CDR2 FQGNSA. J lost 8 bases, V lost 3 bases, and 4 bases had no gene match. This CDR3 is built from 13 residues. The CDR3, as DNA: TGTGCCAGCAGCTTCGACAGGGCCGATGAGCAGTTCTTC. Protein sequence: CASSFDRADEQFF.

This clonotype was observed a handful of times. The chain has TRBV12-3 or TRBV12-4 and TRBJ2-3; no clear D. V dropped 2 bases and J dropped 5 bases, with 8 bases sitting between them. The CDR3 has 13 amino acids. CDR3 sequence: CASSLLSKDTQYF. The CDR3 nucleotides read TGTGCCAGCAGTTTACTCAGTAAAGATACGCAGTATTTT.

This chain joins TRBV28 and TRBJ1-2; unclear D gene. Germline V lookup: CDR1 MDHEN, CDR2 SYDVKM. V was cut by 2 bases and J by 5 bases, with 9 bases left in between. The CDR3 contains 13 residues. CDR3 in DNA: TGTGCCAGCAGTTTAGGTGTTGAGTATGGCTACACCTTC. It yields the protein CASSLGVEYGYTF.

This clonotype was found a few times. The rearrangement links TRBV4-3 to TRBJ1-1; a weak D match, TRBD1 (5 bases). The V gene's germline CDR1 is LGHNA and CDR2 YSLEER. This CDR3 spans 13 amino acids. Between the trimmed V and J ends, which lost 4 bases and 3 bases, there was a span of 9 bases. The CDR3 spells CASSRKGDTEAFF. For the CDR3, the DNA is TGCGCCAGCAGCCGGAAAGGGGACACTGAAGCTTTCTTT.

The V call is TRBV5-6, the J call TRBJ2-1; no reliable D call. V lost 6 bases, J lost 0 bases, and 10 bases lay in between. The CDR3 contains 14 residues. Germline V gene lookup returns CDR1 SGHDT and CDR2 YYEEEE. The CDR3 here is CASKGLSSYNEQFF. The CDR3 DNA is TGTGCCAGCAAGGGCCTAAGCTCCTACAATGAGCAGTTCTTC.

CDR3 protein: CASSQDVGVNNEQFF. CDR3 DNA sequence: TGCGCCAGCAGCCAAGATGTGGGGGTGAATAATGAGCAGTTCTTC. The chain links TRBV4-1 to TRBJ2-1; D might be TRBD1 or TRBD2, each matching 5 bases. V lost 0 bases and J 7 bases, leaving 13 bases between the germline ends. The germline V gene encodes CDR1 MGHRA and CDR2 YSYEKL. The CDR3 spans 15 residues.

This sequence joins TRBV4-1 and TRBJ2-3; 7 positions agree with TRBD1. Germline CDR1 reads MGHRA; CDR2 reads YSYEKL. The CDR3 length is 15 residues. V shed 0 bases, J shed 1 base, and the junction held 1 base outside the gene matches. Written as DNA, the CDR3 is TGCGCCAGCAGCCAAGAGACAGGGCGCACAGATACGCAGTATTTT. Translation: CASSQETGRTDTQYF.

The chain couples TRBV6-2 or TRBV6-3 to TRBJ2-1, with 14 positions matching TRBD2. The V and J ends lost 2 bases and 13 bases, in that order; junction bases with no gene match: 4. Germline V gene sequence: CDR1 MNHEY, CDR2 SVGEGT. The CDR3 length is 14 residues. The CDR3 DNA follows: TGTGCCAGCAGTTACCAGACTAGCGGGAGGGCCCAGTTCTTC. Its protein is CASSYQTSGRAQFF.

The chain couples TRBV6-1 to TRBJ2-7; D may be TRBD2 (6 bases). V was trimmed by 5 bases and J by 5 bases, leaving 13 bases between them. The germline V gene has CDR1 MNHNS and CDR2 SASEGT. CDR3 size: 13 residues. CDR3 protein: CASSPGGSHEQYF. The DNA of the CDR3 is TGTGCCAGCAGTCCCGGAGGGTCTCACGAGCAGTACTTC.

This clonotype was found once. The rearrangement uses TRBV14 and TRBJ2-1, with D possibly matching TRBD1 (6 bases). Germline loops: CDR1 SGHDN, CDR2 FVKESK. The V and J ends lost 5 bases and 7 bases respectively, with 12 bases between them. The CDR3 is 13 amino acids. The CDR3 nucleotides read TGTGCCAGCAGCTCCCAGGGGTATAATGAGCAGTTCTTC. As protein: CASSSQGYNEQFF.

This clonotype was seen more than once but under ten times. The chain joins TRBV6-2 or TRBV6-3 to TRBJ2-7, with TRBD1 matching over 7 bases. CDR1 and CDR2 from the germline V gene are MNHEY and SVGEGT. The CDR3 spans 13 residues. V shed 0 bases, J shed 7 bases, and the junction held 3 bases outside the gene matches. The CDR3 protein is CASSYSGQEEQYF. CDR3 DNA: TGTGCCAGCAGTTACTCCGGACAGGAAGAGCAGTACTTC.

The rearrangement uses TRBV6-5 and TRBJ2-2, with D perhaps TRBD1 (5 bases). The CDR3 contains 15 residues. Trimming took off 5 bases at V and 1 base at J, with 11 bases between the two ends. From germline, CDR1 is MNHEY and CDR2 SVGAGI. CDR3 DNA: TGTGCCAGCAGTCCGACAGTATTGAACACCGGGGAGCTGTTTTTT. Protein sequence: CASSPTVLNTGELFF.

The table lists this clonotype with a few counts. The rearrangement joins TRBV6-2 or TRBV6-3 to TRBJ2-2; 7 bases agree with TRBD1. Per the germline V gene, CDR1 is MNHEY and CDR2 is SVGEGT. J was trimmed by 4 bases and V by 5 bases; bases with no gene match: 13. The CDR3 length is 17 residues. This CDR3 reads CASSALPSTGITGELFF. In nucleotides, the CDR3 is TGTGCCAGCAGTGCTTTACCCTCGACAGGGATCACCGGGGAGCTGTTTTTT.